This T cell receptor (beta chain) was captured by sequencing in a study of OX40 agonist ivuxolimab in advanced cancers. Sequenced by immunoSEQ multiplex PCR; TCRdb stores in-frame clones only, minus some. In the table there are roughly 66,000 clones, about 81% of which are singletons. The CDR3 runs to 16 residues. The V gene's germline CDR1 is SGHAT and CDR2 FQNNGV. The J segment lost 4 bases and the V segment lost 8 bases, leaving 12 bases of the junction unmatched. The chain combines TRBV11-2 with TRBJ1-5, with 9 bases matching TRBD1. This specimen consisted of CD4+ or CD8+ T cells sorted from blood, obtained in a trial of the OX40 agonist ivuxolimab. The receptor was isolated from an adult with an advanced solid tumor such as melanoma, head and neck, liver or kidney cancer. The CDR3 is CASANTRTGENQPQHF. The CDR3 DNA reads as TGTGCCAGCGCTAATACAAGGACAGGGGAGAATCAGCCCCAGCATTTT.